The rows below give T cell receptor beta chains drawn from one sample of a study of CXCR3-negative and CXCR3-positive naive CD8 T cells. TCRdb re-called the 5' RACE reads and shows each CDR3 protein once, DNA omitted. The sample's table shows 80,000 to 95,000 distinct CDR3 sequences. Sequenced: naive CXCR3- CD8+ T cells from blood. The origin of the receptors is a human donor in good health. Some clones in this sample may be carry-over from other donors' samples. CDR3s include the opening cysteine and the closing phenylalanine or tryptophan.

TRBV7-9	TRBJ1-2	CASSRMEIPGQKGYGYTF
TRBV29-1	TRBJ2-1	CSVEEDGEEGQFF
TRBV5-1	TRBJ2-5	CASSLLFEGETQYF
TRBV29-1	TRBJ1-2	CSVDDLTAEGYTF
TRBV6-2/TRBV6-3	TRBJ2-3	CASSYPDRDDTDTQYF
TRBV7-8	TRBJ2-1	CASSERTSGRYNEQFF
TRBV7-6	TRBJ2-1	CASSPKDSYNEQFF
TRBV7-6	TRBJ2-1	CASSLLWNEQFF
TRBV6-5	TRBJ2-1	CASSFGQGANEQFF
TRBV20-1	TRBJ1-1	CSAGSDLRPEAFF
TRBV12-3/TRBV12-4	TRBJ2-2	CASYLAGANTGELFF
TRBV20-1	TRBJ1-5	CSAGTGWAQPQHF
TRBV5-5	TRBJ2-7	CASSLPTGATSYEQYF
TRBV5-1	TRBJ2-7	CASSQDGSYEQYF
TRBV12-3/TRBV12-4	TRBJ2-5	CASSLARTVETQYF
TRBV30	TRBJ1-2	CAWSHSEGGYGYTF
TRBV6-5	TRBJ1-1	CASSAGLDTEAFF
TRBV6-2/TRBV6-3	TRBJ2-1	CASSYTEDYYNEQFF
TRBV16	TRBJ1-1	CASSLTGGAFF
TRBV4-2	TRBJ2-5	CASSRTGTSGVETQYF